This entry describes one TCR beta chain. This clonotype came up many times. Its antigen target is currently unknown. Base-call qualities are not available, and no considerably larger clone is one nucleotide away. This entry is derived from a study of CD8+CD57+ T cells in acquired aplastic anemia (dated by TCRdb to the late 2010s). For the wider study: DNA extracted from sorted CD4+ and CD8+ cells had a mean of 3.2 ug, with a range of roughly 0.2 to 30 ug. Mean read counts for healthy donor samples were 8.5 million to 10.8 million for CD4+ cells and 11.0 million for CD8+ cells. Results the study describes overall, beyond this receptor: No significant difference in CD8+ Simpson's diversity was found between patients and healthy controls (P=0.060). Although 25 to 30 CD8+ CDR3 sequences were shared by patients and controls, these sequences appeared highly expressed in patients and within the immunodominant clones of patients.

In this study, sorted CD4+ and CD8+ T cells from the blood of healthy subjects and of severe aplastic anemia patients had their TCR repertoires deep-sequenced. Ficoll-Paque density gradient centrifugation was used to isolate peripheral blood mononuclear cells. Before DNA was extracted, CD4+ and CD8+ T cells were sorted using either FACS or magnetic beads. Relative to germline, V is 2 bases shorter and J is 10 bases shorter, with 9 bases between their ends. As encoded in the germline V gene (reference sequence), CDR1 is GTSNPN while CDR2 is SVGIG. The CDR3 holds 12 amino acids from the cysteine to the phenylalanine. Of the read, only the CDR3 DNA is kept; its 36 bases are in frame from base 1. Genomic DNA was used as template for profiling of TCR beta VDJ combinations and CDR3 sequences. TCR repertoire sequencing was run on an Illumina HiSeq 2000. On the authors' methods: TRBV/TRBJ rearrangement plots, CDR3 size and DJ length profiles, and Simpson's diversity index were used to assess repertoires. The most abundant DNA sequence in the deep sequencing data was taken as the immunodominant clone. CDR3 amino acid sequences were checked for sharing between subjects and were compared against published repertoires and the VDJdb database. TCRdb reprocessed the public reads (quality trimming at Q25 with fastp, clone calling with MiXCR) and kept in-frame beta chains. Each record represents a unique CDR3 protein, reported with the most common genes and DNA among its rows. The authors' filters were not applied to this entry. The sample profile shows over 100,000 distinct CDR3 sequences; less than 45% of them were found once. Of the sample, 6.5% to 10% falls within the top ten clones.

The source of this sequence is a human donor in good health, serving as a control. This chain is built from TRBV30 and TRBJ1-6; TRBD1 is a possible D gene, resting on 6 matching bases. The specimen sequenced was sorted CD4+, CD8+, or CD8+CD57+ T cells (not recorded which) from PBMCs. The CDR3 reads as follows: CAWSHRESPLHF. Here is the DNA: TGTGCCTGGAGTCACAGGGAATCACCCCTCCACTTT.